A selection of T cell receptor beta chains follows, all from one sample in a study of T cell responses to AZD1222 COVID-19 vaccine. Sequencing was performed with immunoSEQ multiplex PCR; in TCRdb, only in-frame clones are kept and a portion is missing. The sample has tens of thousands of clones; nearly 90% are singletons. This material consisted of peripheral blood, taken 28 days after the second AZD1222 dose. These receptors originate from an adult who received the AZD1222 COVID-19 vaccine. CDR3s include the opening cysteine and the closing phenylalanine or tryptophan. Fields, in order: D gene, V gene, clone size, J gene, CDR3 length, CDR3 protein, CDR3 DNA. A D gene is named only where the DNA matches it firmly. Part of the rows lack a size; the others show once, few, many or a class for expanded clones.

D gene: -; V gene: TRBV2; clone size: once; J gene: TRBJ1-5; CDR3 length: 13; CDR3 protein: CASSYSGSQPQHF; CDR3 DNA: TGTGCCAGCAGTTATAGTGGGAGTCAGCCCCAGCATTTT
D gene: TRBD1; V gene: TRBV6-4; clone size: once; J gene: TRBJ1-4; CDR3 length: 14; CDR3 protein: CASRTTGGYEKLFF; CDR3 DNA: TGTGCCAGCAGAACGACAGGGGGGTATGAAAAACTGTTTTTT
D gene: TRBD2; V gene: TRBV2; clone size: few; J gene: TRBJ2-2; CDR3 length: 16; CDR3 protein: CASSAQAGGPTGELFF; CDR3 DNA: TGTGCCAGCAGTGCACAGGCGGGAGGGCCCACCGGGGAGCTGTTTTTT
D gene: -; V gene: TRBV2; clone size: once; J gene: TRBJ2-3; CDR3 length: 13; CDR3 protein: CASSEATSRGGYF; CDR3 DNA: TGTGCCAGCAGTGAAGCGACTAGTCGAGGGGGGTATTTT
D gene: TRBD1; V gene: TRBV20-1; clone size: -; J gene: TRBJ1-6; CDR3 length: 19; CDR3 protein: CSASSGYSRQGLVDSPLHF; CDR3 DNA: TGCAGTGCTAGTTCCGGATATTCTCGACAGGGGCTTGTCGATTCACCCCTCCACTTT
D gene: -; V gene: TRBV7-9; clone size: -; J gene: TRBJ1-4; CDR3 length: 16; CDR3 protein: CASSLEVLRGVEKLFF; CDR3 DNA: TGTGCCAGCAGCTTAGAGGTCCTCAGAGGGGTTGAAAAACTGTTTTTT
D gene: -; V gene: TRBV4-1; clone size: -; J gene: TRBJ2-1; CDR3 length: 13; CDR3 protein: CASSQRPNNEQFF; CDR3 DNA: TGCGCCAGCAGCCAAAGGCCGAACAATGAGCAGTTCTTC
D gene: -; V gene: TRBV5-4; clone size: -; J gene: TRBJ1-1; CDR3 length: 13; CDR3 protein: CASSSTVDTEAFF; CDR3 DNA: TGTGCCAGCAGCTCGACAGTCGACACTGAAGCTTTCTTT
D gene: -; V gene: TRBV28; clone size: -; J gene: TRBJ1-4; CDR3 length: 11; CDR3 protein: CASSPREKLFF; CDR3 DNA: TGTGCCAGCAGTCCCCGTGAAAAACTGTTTTTT
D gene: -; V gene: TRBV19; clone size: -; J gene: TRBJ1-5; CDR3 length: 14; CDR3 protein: CASSGGVGGQPQHF; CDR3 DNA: TGTGCCAGTAGTGGAGGCGTTGGCGGGCAGCCCCAGCATTTT
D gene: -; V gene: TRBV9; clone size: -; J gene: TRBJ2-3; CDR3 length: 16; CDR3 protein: CASSVALEGNTDTQYF; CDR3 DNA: TGTGCCAGCAGCGTAGCTCTGGAGGGGAACACAGATACGCAGTATTTT
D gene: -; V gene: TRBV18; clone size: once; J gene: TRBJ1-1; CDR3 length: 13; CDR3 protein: CASSPSGNTEAFF; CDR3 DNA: TGTGCCAGCTCACCCTCGGGGAACACTGAAGCTTTCTTT
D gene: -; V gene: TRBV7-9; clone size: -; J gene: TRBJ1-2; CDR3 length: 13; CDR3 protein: CASLRANSDGYTF; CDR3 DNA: TGTGCCAGCTTACGGGCAAATTCAGATGGCTACACCTTC
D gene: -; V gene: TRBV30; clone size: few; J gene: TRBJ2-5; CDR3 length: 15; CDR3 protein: CAWSAGPGPKETQYF; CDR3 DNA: TGTGCCTGGAGTGCTGGTCCGGGACCTAAAGAGACCCAGTACTTC
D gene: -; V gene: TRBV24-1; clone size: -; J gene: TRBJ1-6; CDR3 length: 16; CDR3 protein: CATSDSLRGLGSPLHF; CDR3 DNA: TGTGCCACCAGTGATTCCTTACGGGGTCTAGGCTCACCCCTCCACTTT
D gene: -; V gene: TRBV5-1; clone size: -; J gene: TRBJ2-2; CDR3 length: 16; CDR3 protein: CASSFIGGSGTGELFF; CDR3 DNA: TGCGCCAGCAGCTTCATTGGGGGCTCGGGCACCGGGGAGCTGTTTTTT
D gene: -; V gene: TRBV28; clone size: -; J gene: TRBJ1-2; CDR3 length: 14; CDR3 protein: CASSFIGGFYGYTF; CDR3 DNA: TGTGCCAGCAGTTTTATAGGGGGGTTCTATGGCTACACCTTC
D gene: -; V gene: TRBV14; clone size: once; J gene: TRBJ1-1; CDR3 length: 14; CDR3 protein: CASSAPGLNTEAFF; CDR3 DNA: TGTGCCAGCAGCGCCCCAGGGCTGAACACTGAAGCTTTCTTT
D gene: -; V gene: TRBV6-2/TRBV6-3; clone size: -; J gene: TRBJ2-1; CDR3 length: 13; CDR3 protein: CASSPGWLAPQFF; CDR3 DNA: TGTGCCAGCAGCCCCGGGTGGCTAGCGCCGCAGTTCTTC
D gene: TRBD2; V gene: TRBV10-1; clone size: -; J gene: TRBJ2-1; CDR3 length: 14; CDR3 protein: CASSVTSGRSEQFF; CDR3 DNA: TGCGCCAGCAGTGTCACTAGCGGGAGAAGTGAGCAGTTCTTC